Below are 2 T cell receptor beta chains sequenced from a single sample in a study of T-cell reconstitution after alpha-beta-depleted transplantation in children. Researchers prepared the TCRbeta library using unique molecular identifiers, the study reports. TCRdb called the PCR reads again in MiXCR, with one record for every CDR3 protein. The sample includes around 600,000 distinct CDR3 sequences, over 9.5% of them seen just once. Sequencing was performed on PBMCs from the stem cell graft donor, taken from the stem cell graft. All receptors come from a human donor who donated a stem cell graft to a child with acute myeloid leukemia.

This clonotype was recorded many times. The V call is TRBV28, the J call TRBJ2-1, with 12 bases fitting TRBD2. V shed 6 bases, J shed 6 bases, and the junction held 9 bases outside the gene matches. The length of the CDR3 is 16 residues. Germline-derived CDR1 and CDR2 are MDHEN and SYDVKM. The CDR3 spells CASRRTSGTLPNEQFF. Written as DNA, the CDR3 is TGTGCCAGCAGGCGGACTAGCGGGACCCTACCCAATGAGCAGTTCTTC.

In its sample, this clonotype was seen a few times. The V gene is TRBV6-5, the J gene TRBJ2-3, with a tentative D call TRBD2 (6 bases). The V end was cut by 0 bases, the J end by 9 bases, with 19 bases between. Germline assignment: CDR1 MNHEY and CDR2 SVGAGI. CDR3 length: 16 residues. The DNA of the CDR3 is TGTGCCAGCAGTTACTCCGGGACCCCGCCGGGGGAGACGCAGTATTTT. This translates into CASSYSGTPPGETQYF.